These T cell receptor beta chains were read from a single sample in a study of shared clonotypes between healthy human individuals. Only in-frame clones appear in the TCRdb table, and some are missing; sequencing was by immunoSEQ multiplex PCR. The sample has roughly 2.1 million clones, roughly 91% seen once. Specimen: naive CD8+ T cells from PBMCs. The receptors were gathered from a man aged 18 to 29 in good health. Some clones in this sample may be carry-over from other donors' samples. CDR3s include the opening cysteine and the closing phenylalanine or tryptophan. Fields, in order: D gene, V gene, J gene, clone size, CDR3 protein, CDR3 DNA. A D gene is named only where the DNA matches it firmly. Only some rows state a clone size, as once, few, many or a class for expanded clones.

d_gene: NA; v_gene: TRBV28; j_gene: TRBJ2-3; abundance: once; CDR3aa: CASSHRGTDTQYF; CDR3nt: TGTGCCAGCAGCCACAGAGGCACAGATACGCAGTATTTT
d_gene: TRBD2; v_gene: TRBV7-2; j_gene: TRBJ2-7; abundance: NA; CDR3aa: CASSLLPSGVYEQYF; CDR3nt: TGTGCCAGCAGCTTGCTTCCTAGCGGGGTCTACGAGCAGTACTTC
d_gene: TRBD2; v_gene: TRBV5-1; j_gene: TRBJ2-5; abundance: NA; CDR3aa: CASRVGGLETQYF; CDR3nt: TGCGCCAGCAGGGTGGGAGGGCTGGAGACCCAGTACTTC
d_gene: NA; v_gene: TRBV6-5; j_gene: TRBJ2-2; abundance: NA; CDR3aa: CASSNSPNTGELFF; CDR3nt: TGTGCCAGCAGTAATAGTCCGAACACCGGGGAGCTGTTTTTT
d_gene: TRBD2; v_gene: TRBV15; j_gene: TRBJ2-1; abundance: NA; CDR3aa: CATQSGNAGNEQFF; CDR3nt: TGTGCCACCCAAAGCGGGAACGCCGGCAATGAGCAGTTCTTC
d_gene: TRBD2; v_gene: TRBV2; j_gene: TRBJ2-1; abundance: NA; CDR3aa: CASSDAGTSGVFRYNEQFF; CDR3nt: TGTGCCAGCAGTGATGCCGGGACTAGCGGGGTCTTCCGATACAATGAGCAGTTCTTC
d_gene: NA; v_gene: TRBV4-1; j_gene: TRBJ2-5; abundance: NA; CDR3aa: CASSQGDGWGARETQYF; CDR3nt: TGCGCCAGCAGCCAAGGTGACGGCTGGGGGGCACGGGAGACCCAGTACTTC
d_gene: TRBD2; v_gene: TRBV27; j_gene: TRBJ2-5; abundance: NA; CDR3aa: CASSHRDYQETQYF; CDR3nt: TGTGCCAGCAGTCACCGGGACTATCAAGAGACCCAGTACTTC
d_gene: NA; v_gene: TRBV13; j_gene: TRBJ2-1; abundance: NA; CDR3aa: CASSLGRRKEQFF; CDR3nt: TGTGCCAGCAGCTTGGGTAGAAGGAAGGAGCAGTTCTTC
d_gene: NA; v_gene: TRBV5-4; j_gene: TRBJ2-7; abundance: NA; CDR3aa: CASSLGDRSYEQYF; CDR3nt: TGTGCCAGCAGCTTGGGAGACAGGTCCTACGAGCAGTACTTC
d_gene: NA; v_gene: TRBV27; j_gene: TRBJ1-6; abundance: NA; CDR3aa: CASSPVVNSPLHF; CDR3nt: TGTGCCAGCAGCCCAGTAGTAAATTCACCCCTCCACTTT
d_gene: NA; v_gene: TRBV4-1; j_gene: TRBJ2-5; abundance: NA; CDR3aa: CASSPLDRTRQETQYF; CDR3nt: TGCGCCAGCAGCCCCCTGGATCGGACACGACAAGAGACCCAGTACTTC
d_gene: NA; v_gene: TRBV9; j_gene: TRBJ1-4; abundance: NA; CDR3aa: CASSPGRDEKLFF; CDR3nt: TGTGCCAGCAGCCCCGGCCGGGATGAAAAACTGTTTTTT
d_gene: NA; v_gene: TRBV7-3; j_gene: TRBJ2-3; abundance: NA; CDR3aa: CASSLWGNTDTQYF; CDR3nt: TGTGCCAGCAGCCTATGGGGAAACACAGATACGCAGTATTTT
d_gene: NA; v_gene: TRBV27; j_gene: TRBJ1-1; abundance: NA; CDR3aa: CASSLVSGNTEAFF; CDR3nt: TGTGCCAGCAGTTTAGTATCAGGGAACACTGAAGCTTTCTTT
d_gene: NA; v_gene: TRBV11-2; j_gene: TRBJ2-7; abundance: NA; CDR3aa: CASSRSRDRPYEQYF; CDR3nt: TGTGCCAGCAGCCGTAGCCGGGACCGACCCTACGAGCAGTACTTC
d_gene: TRBD1; v_gene: TRBV13; j_gene: TRBJ2-7; abundance: NA; CDR3aa: CASSWTAQGAYEQYF; CDR3nt: TGTGCCAGCAGCTGGACCGCGCAGGGGGCCTACGAGCAGTACTTC
d_gene: NA; v_gene: TRBV30; j_gene: TRBJ2-1; abundance: NA; CDR3aa: CAFKRWESYNEQFF; CDR3nt: TGTGCCTTCAAACGTTGGGAATCTTACAATGAGCAGTTCTTC